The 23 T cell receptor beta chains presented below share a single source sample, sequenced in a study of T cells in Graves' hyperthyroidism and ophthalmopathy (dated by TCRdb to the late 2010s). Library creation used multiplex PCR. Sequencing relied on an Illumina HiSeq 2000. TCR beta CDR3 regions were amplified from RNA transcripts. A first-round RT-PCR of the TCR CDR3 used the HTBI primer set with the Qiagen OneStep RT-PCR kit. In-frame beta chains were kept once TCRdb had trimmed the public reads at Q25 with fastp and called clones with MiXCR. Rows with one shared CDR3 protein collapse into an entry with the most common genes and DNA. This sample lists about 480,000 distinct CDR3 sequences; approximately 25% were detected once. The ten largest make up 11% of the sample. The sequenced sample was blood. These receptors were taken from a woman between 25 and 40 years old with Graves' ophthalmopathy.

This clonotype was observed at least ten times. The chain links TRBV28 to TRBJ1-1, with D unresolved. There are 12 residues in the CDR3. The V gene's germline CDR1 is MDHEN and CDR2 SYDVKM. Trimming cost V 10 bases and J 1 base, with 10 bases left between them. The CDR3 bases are TGTGCCACCCTCCGTGGGAACACTGAAGCTTTCTTT. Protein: CATLRGNTEAFF.

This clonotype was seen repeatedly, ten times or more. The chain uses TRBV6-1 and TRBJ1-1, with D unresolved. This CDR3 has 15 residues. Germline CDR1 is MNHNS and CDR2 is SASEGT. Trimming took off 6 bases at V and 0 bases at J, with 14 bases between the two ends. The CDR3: CASRALPVMNTEAFF. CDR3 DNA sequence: TGTGCCAGCAGAGCACTCCCGGTCATGAACACTGAAGCTTTCTTT.

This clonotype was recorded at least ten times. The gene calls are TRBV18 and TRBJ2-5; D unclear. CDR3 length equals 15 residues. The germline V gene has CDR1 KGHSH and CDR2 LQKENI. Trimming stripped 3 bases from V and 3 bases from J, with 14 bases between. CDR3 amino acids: CASSPEFTYEETQYF. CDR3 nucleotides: TGTGCCAGCTCACCGGAATTCACCTACGAAGAGACCCAGTACTTC. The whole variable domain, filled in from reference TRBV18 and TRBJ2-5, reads NAGVMQNPRHLVRRRGQEARLRCSPMKGHSHVYWYRQLPEEGLKFMVYLQKENIIDESGMPKERFSAEFPKEGPSILRIQQVVRGDSAAYFCASSPEFTYEETQYFGPGTRLLVL.

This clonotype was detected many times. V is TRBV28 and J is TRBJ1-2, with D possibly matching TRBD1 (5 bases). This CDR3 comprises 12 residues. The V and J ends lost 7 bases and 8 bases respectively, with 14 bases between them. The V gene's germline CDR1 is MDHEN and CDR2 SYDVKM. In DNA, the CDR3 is TGTGCCAGCAAACGGGGACCGGGGGGCTACACCTTC. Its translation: CASKRGPGGYTF.

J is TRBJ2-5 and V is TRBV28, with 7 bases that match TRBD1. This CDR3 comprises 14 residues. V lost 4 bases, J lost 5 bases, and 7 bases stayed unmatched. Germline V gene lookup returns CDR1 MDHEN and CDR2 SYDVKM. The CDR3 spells CASSSRQGLETQYF. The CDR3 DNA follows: TGTGCCAGCAGTTCCCGACAGGGCCTCGAGACCCAGTACTTC.

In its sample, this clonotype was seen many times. CDR3 nucleotide sequence: TGTGCCAGCAGCCGTTCACAGGGGGCCTACGAGCAGTACTTC. It codes for CASSRSQGAYEQYF. J is TRBJ2-7 and V is TRBV13; 8 bases are a match to TRBD1. The CDR3 extends over 14 amino acids. Germline assignment: CDR1 PRHDT and CDR2 FYEKMQ (reference sequence). With V trimmed by 5 bases and J by 2 bases, 5 bases remained unmatched. The full variable domain, with the rest looked up from reference TRBV13 and TRBJ2-7, is AAGVIQSPRHLIKEKRETATLKCYPIPRHDTVYWYQQGPGQDPQFLISFYEKMQSDKGSIPDRFSAQQFSDYHSELNMSSLELGDSALYFCASSRSQGAYEQYFGPGTRLTVT.

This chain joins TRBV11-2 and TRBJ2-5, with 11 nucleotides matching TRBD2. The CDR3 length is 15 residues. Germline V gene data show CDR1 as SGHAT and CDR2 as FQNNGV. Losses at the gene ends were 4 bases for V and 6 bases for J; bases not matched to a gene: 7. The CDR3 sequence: CASSSVAGGPQTQYF. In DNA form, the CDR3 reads TGTGCCAGCAGCTCTGTAGCGGGGGGGCCGCAGACCCAGTACTTC.

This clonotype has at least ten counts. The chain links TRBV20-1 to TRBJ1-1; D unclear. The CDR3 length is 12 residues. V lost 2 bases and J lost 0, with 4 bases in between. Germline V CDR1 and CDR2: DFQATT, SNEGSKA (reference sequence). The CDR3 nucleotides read TGCAGTGCTAGACCGCTGAACACTGAAGCTTTCTTT. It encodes CSARPLNTEAFF.

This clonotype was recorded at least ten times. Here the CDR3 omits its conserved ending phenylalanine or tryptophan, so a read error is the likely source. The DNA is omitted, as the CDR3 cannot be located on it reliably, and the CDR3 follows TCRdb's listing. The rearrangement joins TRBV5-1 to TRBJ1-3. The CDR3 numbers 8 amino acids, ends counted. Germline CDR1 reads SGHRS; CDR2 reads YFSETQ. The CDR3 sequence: CASSWPFL.

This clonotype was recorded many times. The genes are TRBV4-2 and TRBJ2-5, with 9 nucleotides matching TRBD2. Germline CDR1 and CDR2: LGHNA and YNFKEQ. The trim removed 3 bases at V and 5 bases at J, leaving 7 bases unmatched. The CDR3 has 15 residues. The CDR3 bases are TGTGCCAGCAGCCAGAATAGCGGGGGCGGTGAGACCCAGTACTTC. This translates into CASSQNSGGGETQYF.

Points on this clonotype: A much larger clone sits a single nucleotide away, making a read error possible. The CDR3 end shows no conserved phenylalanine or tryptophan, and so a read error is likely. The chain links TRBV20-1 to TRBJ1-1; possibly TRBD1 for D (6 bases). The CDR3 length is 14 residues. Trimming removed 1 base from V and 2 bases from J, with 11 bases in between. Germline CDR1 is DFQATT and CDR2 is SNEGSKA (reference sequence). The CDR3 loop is CSARVAGGNTEAFI. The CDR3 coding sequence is TGCAGTGCTAGAGTGGCGGGGGGCAACACTGAAGCTTTCATT.

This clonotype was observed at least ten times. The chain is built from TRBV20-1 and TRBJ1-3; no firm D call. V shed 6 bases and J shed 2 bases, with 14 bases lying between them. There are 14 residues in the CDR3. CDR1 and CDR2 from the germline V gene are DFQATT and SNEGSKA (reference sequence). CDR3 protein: CSATSGHTGNTIYF. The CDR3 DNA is TGCAGTGCGACCTCGGGTCATACTGGAAACACCATATATTTT.

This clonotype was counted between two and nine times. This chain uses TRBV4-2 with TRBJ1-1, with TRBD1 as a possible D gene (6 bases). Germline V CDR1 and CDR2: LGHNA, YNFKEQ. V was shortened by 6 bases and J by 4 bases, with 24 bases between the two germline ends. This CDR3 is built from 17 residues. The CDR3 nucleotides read TGTGCCAGCAGTTCCCCCCCGGGGGGCCGGGGGGGCACTGAAGCTTTCTTT. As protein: CASSSPPGGRGGTEAFF.

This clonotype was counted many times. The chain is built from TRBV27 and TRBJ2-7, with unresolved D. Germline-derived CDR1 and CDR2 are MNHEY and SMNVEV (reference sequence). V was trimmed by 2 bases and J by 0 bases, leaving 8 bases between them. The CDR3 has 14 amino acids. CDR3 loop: CASSLREGSYEQYF. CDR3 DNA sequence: TGTGCCAGCAGTTTACGAGAAGGCTCCTACGAGCAGTACTTC.

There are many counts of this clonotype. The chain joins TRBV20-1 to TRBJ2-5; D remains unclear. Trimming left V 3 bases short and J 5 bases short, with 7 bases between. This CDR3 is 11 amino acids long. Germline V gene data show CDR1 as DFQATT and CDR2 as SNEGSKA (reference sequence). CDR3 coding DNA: TGCAGTGCTAGGCCGGCGGAGACCCAGTACTTC. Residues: CSARPAETQYF.

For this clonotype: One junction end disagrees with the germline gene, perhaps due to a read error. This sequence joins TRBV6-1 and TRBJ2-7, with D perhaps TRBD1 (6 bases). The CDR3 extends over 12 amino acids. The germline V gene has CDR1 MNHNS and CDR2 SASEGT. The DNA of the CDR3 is TGTGCCAGCGGACCGTGGACAGCCCACAGCTCCTTC. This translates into CASGPWTAHSSF.

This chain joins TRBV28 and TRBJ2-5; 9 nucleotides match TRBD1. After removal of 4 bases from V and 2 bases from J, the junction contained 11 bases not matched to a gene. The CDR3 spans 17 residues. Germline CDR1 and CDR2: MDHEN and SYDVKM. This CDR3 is CASSWDPGQGEQETQYF. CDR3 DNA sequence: TGTGCCAGCAGTTGGGACCCGGGACAGGGCGAACAAGAGACCCAGTACTTC. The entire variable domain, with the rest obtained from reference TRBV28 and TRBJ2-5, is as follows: DVKVTQSSRYLVKRTGEKVFLECVQDMDHENMFWYRQDPGLGLRLIYFSYDVKMKEKGDIPEGYSVSREKKERFSLILESASTNQTSMYLCASSWDPGQGEQETQYFGPGTRLLVL.

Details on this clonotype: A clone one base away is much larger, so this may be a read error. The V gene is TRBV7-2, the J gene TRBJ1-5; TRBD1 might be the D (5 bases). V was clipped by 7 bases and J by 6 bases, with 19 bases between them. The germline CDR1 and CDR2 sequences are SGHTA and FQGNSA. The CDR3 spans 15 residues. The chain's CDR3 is CASIWTSGRGQPQHF. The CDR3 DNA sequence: TGTGCCAGCATCTGGACATCAGGGCGGGGTCAGCCCCAGCATTTT.

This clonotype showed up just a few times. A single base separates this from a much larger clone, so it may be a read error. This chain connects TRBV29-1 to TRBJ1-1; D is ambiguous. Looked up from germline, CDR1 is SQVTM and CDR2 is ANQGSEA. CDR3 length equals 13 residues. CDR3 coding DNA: TGCAGCGTTGAAGATCGCACTTACACTGAAGCTTGCTTT. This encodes CSVEDRTYTEACF.

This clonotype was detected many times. CDR3 sequence (DNA): TGTGCCAGCAGCCAAGCGGGACTAGCGGTGCTAGACCAGTACTTC. This encodes CASSQAGLAVLDQYF. V usage is TRBV3-1 and J usage is TRBJ2-5; 11 bases match TRBD2. Trimming removed 1 base from V and 10 bases from J; junction bases left unmatched: 8. CDR1 is LGHDT, CDR2 YNNKEL, per germline (reference sequence). The CDR3 runs 15 residues.

DNA for the CDR3: TGTGCCAGCAGCTTAGCTAGGGTTCACTATGGCTACACCTTC. The encoded protein is CASSLARVHYGYTF. The chain is built from TRBV13 and TRBJ1-2; D is uncertain. Germline V CDR1 and CDR2: PRHDT, FYEKMQ (reference sequence). V was cut by 1 base and J by 3 bases, with 9 bases left in between. The CDR3 loop spans 14 amino acids.

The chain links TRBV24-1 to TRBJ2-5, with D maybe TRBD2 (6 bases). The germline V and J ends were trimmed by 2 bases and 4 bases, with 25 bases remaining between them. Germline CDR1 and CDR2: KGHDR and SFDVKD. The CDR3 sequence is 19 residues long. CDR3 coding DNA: TGTGCCACCAGTGATTCCACTTCCCCGGGACGGGCGGGGCGAGAGACCCAGTACTTC. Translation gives CATSDSTSPGRAGRETQYF.

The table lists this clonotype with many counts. CDR3 nucleotides: TGCAGTAGCGGGGGTCCACCAGGGGCCCAGTACTTC. It codes for CSSGGPPGAQYF. This chain connects TRBV20-1 to TRBJ2-5, with TRBD2 matching 8 bases. J gave up 9 bases and V 8 bases, and 11 bases lay outside the gene matches. This CDR3 is built from 12 residues. Germline V gene lookup returns CDR1 DFQATT and CDR2 SNEGSKA (reference sequence).